Sequencing of this T cell receptor (beta chain) was carried out in a study of T-cell reconstitution after alpha-beta-depleted transplantation in children. TCRbeta library construction was performed incorporating unique molecular identifiers. TCRdb ran MiXCR on the PCR reads and lists one entry per CDR3 protein. This sample has about 260,000 distinct CDR3 sequences, with less than 9% found just once. General study results and limits: Several hundred expanded graft clones reportedly gave rise to the alpha-beta T cells present about two months after transplant. The high TCRbeta diversity at day 60 in some patients came from surviving recipient T cells and thymic progenitors. One year after transplant, T-cell counts and diversity came mostly from newly produced T cells.

Trimming left V 5 bases short and J 0 bases short, with 14 bases between. CDR3 length: 16 residues. This clonotype was seen ten or more times. The target antigen is unknown. The TCR comes from a male patient younger than 18 who had a stem cell transplant for acute lymphoblastic leukemia, so the T cells may come from the graft donor. Specimen: PBMCs, mostly from graft donor cells, collected 180 days after TCRalphabeta/CD19-depleted stem cell transplant. V and J are TRBV12-3 or TRBV12-4 and TRBJ2-1, with D maybe TRBD1 (6 bases). In DNA form, the CDR3 reads TGTGCCAGCAGTACAAGGACAGCGAGCTCCTACAATGAGCAGTTCTTC. It encodes CASSTRTASSYNEQFF.